The 24 T cell receptor beta chains below were found in one sample sequenced in a study of identical twins. TCRdb reprocessed the 5' RACE reads with MiXCR, giving one entry per CDR3 protein. The sample has hundreds of thousands of distinct CDR3 sequences, 8% to 9% seen once. These data are also associated with another study on yellow fever vaccine responses in identical twins.

Sequencing was carried out using PBMCs. Source of these receptors: a woman aged 18-30 years in good health.

In this sample, this clonotype turned up many times. The chain has TRBV12-3 or TRBV12-4 and TRBJ1-5; D gene uncertain. The length of the CDR3 is 13 residues. The germline V and J ends were trimmed by 6 bases and 11 bases, with 17 bases remaining between them. This CDR3 reads CASSILGREAQHF. The CDR3 nucleotides are TGTGCCAGCAGCATATTAGGGAGGGAGGCCCAGCATTTT.

The chain links TRBV12-3 or TRBV12-4 to TRBJ2-4; no clear D. CDR3 length: 16 residues. V shed 6 bases and J shed 0 bases, with 15 bases lying between them. This CDR3 reads CASSPGSRLAKNIQYF. The CDR3 DNA reads as TGTGCCAGCAGCCCCGGGTCACGGCTAGCCAAAAACATTCAGTACTTC.

This sequence joins TRBV20-1 and TRBJ2-7; 7 nucleotides match TRBD2. The germline V gene encodes CDR1 DFQATT and CDR2 SNEGSKA (reference sequence). The CDR3 extends over 17 amino acids. Here the CDR3 reads CSQTRTSSGRGVDEQYF. In DNA form, the CDR3 reads TGCAGCCAAACCCGGACGTCTAGCGGAAGAGGAGTGGACGAGCAGTACTTC.

This clonotype was observed many times. V gene TRBV5-1 combines with J gene TRBJ1-1; D may be TRBD1 (5 bases). The CDR3 totals 15 residues. With 3 bases removed from V and 1 base from J, the gap between germline ends came to 13 bases. CDR1 and CDR2 from the germline V gene are SGHRS and YFSETQ. The CDR3: CASSSRDGTNTEAFF. The DNA for the CDR3 is TGCGCCAGCAGCTCGCGGGACGGAACGAACACTGAAGCTTTCTTT.

The chain uses TRBV12-5 and TRBJ2-2; D unclear. V lost 6 bases and J 2 bases, leaving 7 bases between the germline ends. Germline values: CDR1 LGHNT, CDR2 FRNRAP. The CDR3 spans 13 residues. The CDR3 region is CASGQSNTGELFF. CDR3 bases: TGTGCTAGTGGCCAATCTAACACCGGGGAGCTGTTTTTT.

This clonotype was observed at least ten times. J is TRBJ2-1 and V is TRBV7-8, with 7 nucleotides matching TRBD2. CDR1 and CDR2 (germline): SGHVS, FQNEAQ. CDR3 length: 15 residues. V was pared by 5 bases and J by 4 bases, with 8 bases of the junction left unmatched. This CDR3 reads CASSKGLGAYNEQFF. In nucleotides, the CDR3 is TGTGCCAGCAGCAAAGGACTAGGGGCGTACAATGAGCAGTTCTTC.

On this clonotype itself: At one end, the junction sequence differs from germline, possibly due to a read error. The genes are TRBV5-6 and TRBJ1-4; a possible D gene is TRBD1 (6 bases). The CDR3 is 12 residues long. Germline V CDR1 and CDR2: SGHDT, YYEEEE. Here the CDR3 reads CASSSGQSQLVF. The CDR3 bases are TGTGCCAGCAGCTCCGGACAGAGTCAACTGGTTTTT.

There are many counts of this clonotype. The chain links TRBV7-9 to TRBJ1-1; D remains ambiguous. The ends were cut back, 1 base at V and 6 bases at J, with 9 bases in the middle. CDR3 size: 13 residues. Germline lookup yields CDR1 SEHNR and CDR2 FQNEAQ (reference sequence). The CDR3 DNA follows: TGTGCCAGCAGCTTAGTTTGGAGCCCTGAAGCTTTCTTT. Its translation is CASSLVWSPEAFF.

This clonotype was observed many times. This chain uses TRBV11-2 with TRBJ2-7; 14 positions match TRBD2. Trimming removed 6 bases from V and 4 bases from J; junction bases left unmatched: 5. The CDR3 is made up of 15 amino acids. Per germline, CDR1 SGHAT and CDR2 FQNNGV. CDR3 bases: TGTGCCAGCAGGATCGGGACTAGCGGGGGATACGAGCAGTACTTC. Protein sequence: CASRIGTSGGYEQYF.

There are a few counts of this clonotype. The genes are TRBV3-1 and TRBJ1-1; D is undetermined. The ends were cut back, 2 bases at V and 5 bases at J, with 6 bases in the middle. CDR3 length: 12 residues. Germline assignment: CDR1 LGHDT and CDR2 YNNKEL (reference sequence). The CDR3 spells CASSQLLTEAFF. Here the CDR3 DNA reads TGTGCCAGCAGCCAATTGTTGACTGAAGCTTTCTTT.

This clonotype was detected only a few times. This sequence joins TRBV28 and TRBJ2-7, with unresolved D. This CDR3 is 13 amino acids long. Trimming stripped 4 bases from V and 3 bases from J, with 10 bases between. The V gene's germline CDR1 is MDHEN and CDR2 SYDVKM. CDR3 nucleotides: TGTGCCAGCAGTTCCCTACTCCTCTACGAGCAGTACTTC. This codes for CASSSLLLYEQYF.

V gene TRBV7-9 combines with J gene TRBJ2-1; 7 bases fit TRBD1. V was clipped by 2 bases and J by 7 bases; unmatched bases: 5. CDR3 length equals 14 residues. Germline V gives CDR1 SEHNR, CDR2 FQNEAQ (reference sequence). The CDR3 reads CASSLSIQGNEQFF. As DNA, the CDR3 is TGTGCCAGCAGCTTATCCATACAGGGGAATGAGCAGTTCTTC.

This clonotype was picked up one time. This rearrangement joins TRBV30 to TRBJ2-3, with 8 bases identical to TRBD1. Germline V lookup: CDR1 GTSNPN, CDR2 SVGIG (reference sequence). This CDR3 spans 13 amino acids. Trimming removed 3 bases from V and 4 bases from J; junction bases left unmatched: 3. The CDR3 sequence is CAWRMTGADTQYF. The DNA of the CDR3 is TGTGCCTGGAGGATGACAGGGGCAGATACGCAGTATTTT.

This clonotype showed up just a few times. The V and J genes are TRBV10-2 and TRBJ2-7, with D unclear. The CDR3 consists of 11 residues. Germline CDR1 WSHSY, CDR2 SAAADI. The V end was cut by 2 bases, the J end by 7 bases, with 6 bases between. The CDR3 sequence is CASSELLEQYF. DNA of the CDR3: TGCGCCAGCAGTGAGCTCTTGGAGCAGTACTTC.

There are many counts of this clonotype. The rearrangement uses TRBV29-1 and TRBJ2-1; 9 positions match TRBD1. Germline V gene data show CDR1 as SQVTM and CDR2 as ANQGSEA. The CDR3 has 13 residues. V dropped 6 bases and J dropped 5; count of bases not matched to a gene: 5. DNA of the CDR3: TGCAGCGTCACCGGGACAGGGAACAATGAGCAGTTCTTC. It yields the protein CSVTGTGNNEQFF.

This sequence joins TRBV7-2 and TRBJ2-3, with 8 bases identical to TRBD2. V lost 2 bases, J lost 10 bases, and 5 bases stayed unmatched. The germline gives CDR1 SGHTA, CDR2 FQGNSA. The CDR3 loop spans 13 amino acids. DNA of the CDR3: TGTGCCAGCAGCTTACAGCGGGAGATCGCGCAGTATTTT. Amino acids: CASSLQREIAQYF.

The chain is built from TRBV6-1 and TRBJ1-2; the D gene is possibly TRBD1 (5 bases). Deletions cut 5 bases from V and 3 bases from J, with 16 bases between. Germline V CDR1 and CDR2: MNHNS, SASEGT. The CDR3 runs 15 residues. CDR3 in DNA: TGTGCCAGCAGTCGCATGGGCTGGGGCGACTATGGCTACACCTTC. Protein: CASSRMGWGDYGYTF.

This clonotype was seen a single time. The chain is built from TRBV7-6 and TRBJ2-7; D perhaps matches TRBD2 (6 bases). The CDR3 is 15 residues long. Germline CDR1 is SGHVS and CDR2 is FNYEAQ. Trimming took 1 base from V and 4 from J, leaving 14 bases between them. The CDR3 DNA reads as TGTGCCAGCAGCTTAGAAACTCTCGGAGGGTACGAGCAGTACTTC. This sequence encodes CASSLETLGGYEQYF.

This clonotype appeared a few times. This chain uses TRBV29-1 with TRBJ2-7; a weak D match, TRBD2 (6 bases). The V and J ends lost 4 bases and 6 bases respectively, with 19 bases between them. Germline V lookup: CDR1 SQVTM, CDR2 ANQGSEA. The CDR3 is 14 amino acids. CDR3 DNA: TGCAGCGTTGTTGGAGGGCAGGGAGGACGCGAGCAGTACTTC. Encoded protein: CSVVGGQGGREQYF.

At least ten counts were recorded for this clonotype. The rearrangement uses TRBV18 and TRBJ2-3; perhaps TRBD2 as D (7 bases). V dropped 0 bases and J dropped 3 bases, with 16 bases sitting between them. Germline loops: CDR1 KGHSH, CDR2 LQKENI. The CDR3 extends over 17 amino acids. CDR3 residues: CASSPPEGGAGTDTQYF. CDR3 in DNA: TGTGCCAGCTCACCACCGGAGGGGGGGGCCGGGACAGATACGCAGTATTTT.

V is TRBV2 and J is TRBJ1-1; 11 bases agree with TRBD1. Losses at the gene ends were 4 bases for V and 0 bases for J; bases not matched to a gene: 1. The length of the CDR3 is 15 residues. The germline V gene has CDR1 SNHLY and CDR2 FYNNEI. The CDR3 reads CASSGTGGLNTEAFF. CDR3 DNA: TGTGCCAGCAGTGGGACAGGGGGCTTGAACACTGAAGCTTTCTTT.

This clonotype was recorded many times. The chain is built from TRBV12-3 or TRBV12-4 and TRBJ2-4; no definite D call. This CDR3 is built from 14 residues. V shed 4 bases and J shed 8 bases, with 15 bases lying between them. CDR3 DNA: TGTGCCAGCAGTTCCCGAATGGATGGACACATTCAGTACTTC. Protein product: CASSSRMDGHIQYF.

Only a few counts were recorded for this clonotype. The V gene is TRBV29-1, the J gene TRBJ2-7; tentatively, D is TRBD2 (5 bases). CDR3 length: 13 residues. Trimming stripped 4 bases from V and 1 base from J, with 11 bases between. Germline assignment: CDR1 SQVTM and CDR2 ANQGSEA. DNA for the CDR3: TGCAGCGTTGTTAGGGAGTCATCCTACGAGCAGTACTTC. It yields the protein CSVVRESSYEQYF.

This clonotype was recorded many times. The chain couples TRBV5-6 to TRBJ2-1, with 9 bases lining up with TRBD2. The CDR3 loop spans 16 amino acids. Germline lookup yields CDR1 SGHDT and CDR2 YYEEEE. With V trimmed by 0 bases and J by 1 base, 2 bases remained unmatched. CDR3 coding DNA: TGTGCCAGCAGCTTGGCCGCGGGGGGGTCCTACAATGAGCAGTTCTTC. Translation gives CASSLAAGGSYNEQFF.